This note documents a single T cell receptor (beta chain) sequence. It was genomic DNA that served as the template for profiling TCR beta VDJ and CDR3. Each CDR3 protein is one row after TCRdb ran MiXCR on the reads. The profile shows some 220,000 distinct CDR3 sequences, roughly 35% of them singletons. The entry originates in a study of CD8+CD57+ T cells in acquired aplastic anemia. The wider study: Around 11 million reads, on average, were obtained for CD4+ cells from healthy donors.

This CDR3 contains 14 residues. Germline-derived CDR1 and CDR2 are DFQATT and SNEGSKA (reference sequence). V lost 7 bases, J lost 0 bases, and 3 bases stayed unmatched. This TCR came from a human donor in good health, serving as a control. Specimen: sorted CD4+, CD8+, or CD8+CD57+ T cells (not recorded which) from PBMCs. This chain joins TRBV20-1 and TRBJ2-2, with 9 bases matching TRBD1. Here the CDR3 reads CSGRQGANTGELFF. In DNA form, the CDR3 reads TGCAGTGGCCGACAGGGGGCGAACACCGGGGAGCTGTTTTTT.